The present T cell receptor (beta chain) was sequenced within a study of T cells in Graves' hyperthyroidism and ophthalmopathy. Notes on the study in general: Researchers found most expanded thyroid clonotypes above 0.001 in blood as well.

Amplification targeted TCR beta CDR3 regions from RNA transcripts. RT-PCR in the first round (using the HTBI primer set) targeted the TCR CDR3. Via MiXCR, TCRdb re-called the multiplex PCR reads, giving one row per CDR3 protein. In the table there are more than 350,000 distinct CDR3 sequences, about 15% of which are singletons. The V segment lost 2 bases and the J segment 4 bases; nucleotides outside the gene matches: 4. CDR1 is SGHNT and CDR2 is YENEEA in the germline V gene. This CDR3 is 14 amino acids long. Ophthalmopathy patients had moderate-to-severe active disease, CAS ≥3, NOSPECS ≥4, and disease duration under 3 months. Clinical symptoms, serum thyroxine and TRAb, thyroid ultrasound and orbital computed tomography were used for the diagnoses. Using about 10 ml of fresh peripheral blood, PBMCs were prepared. There are many counts of this clonotype. Its specificity is not known.

The sample was blood. This chain joins TRBV11-3 and TRBJ1-1, with TRBD1 identical over 7 bases. The receptor was isolated from a woman aged 25 to 39 with Graves' ophthalmopathy. Written as DNA, the CDR3 is TGTGCCAGCAGCTTAAGTGCAGGGGGCACTGAAGCTTTCTTT. It is translated as CASSLSAGGTEAFF.